These 26 T cell receptor beta chains came from one sample sequenced in a study of siplizumab effects on memory and regulatory T cells. TCRdb keeps only in-frame clones here, not all; method: immunoSEQ multiplex PCR. The repertoire holds roughly 100,000 clones, with more than 85% as singletons. Sequencing was carried out using CD4+ T cells sorted from blood. The receptor source for this set is a human donor in good health.

The CDR3 reads CASGYSGGNEQYF. Here the CDR3 DNA reads TGTGCTAGTGGCTACTCAGGGGGGAACGAGCAGTACTTC. The chain couples TRBV12-5 to TRBJ2-7; TRBD1 might be the D (7 bases). CDR1 LGHNT and CDR2 FRNRAP come from the germline V gene. Trimming shortened V by 6 bases and J by 5 bases, and 14 bases separated the two germline ends. The CDR3 has 13 amino acids.

This clone was found once. This chain links TRBV18 with TRBJ2-7, with 8 bases lining up with TRBD2. The CDR3 covers 15 residues. Germline trimming cut 6 bases from V and 0 bases from J; bases unmatched to any gene: 7. Germline-derived CDR1 and CDR2 are KGHSH and LQKENI. CDR3 region: CASSDYSGISYEQYF. CDR3 DNA: TGTGCCAGCTCGGATTATAGCGGGATCTCCTACGAGCAGTACTTC.

The rearrangement uses TRBV7-9 and TRBJ2-5, with a tentative D call TRBD2 (5 bases). The CDR3 length is 15 residues. Germline V CDR1 and CDR2: SEHNR, FQNEAQ (reference sequence). Trimming pared 5 bases from V and 2 bases from J, leaving 15 bases between. The CDR3, as DNA: TGTGCCAGCAGCGCCCCCCTACTAGGGCAAGAGACCCAGTACTTC. It is translated as CASSAPLLGQETQYF. Combining the CDR3 with reference TRBV7-9 and TRBJ2-5 gives the whole variable domain DTGVSQNPRHKITKRGQNVTFRCDPISEHNRLYWYRQTLGQGPEFLTYFQNEAQLEKSRLLSDRFSAERPKGSFSTLEIQRTEQGDSAMYLCASSAPLLGQETQYFGPGTRLLVL.

The table lists this clone with a few counts. CDR3 coding DNA: TGTGCCAGCAGCGTAAGGAGGTGGGGCTACAATGAGCAGTTCTTC. It codes for CASSVRRWGYNEQFF. The chain links TRBV11-3 to TRBJ2-1; tentative D call: TRBD2 (5 bases). The V gene's germline CDR1 is SGHNT and CDR2 YENEEA. Trimming pared 5 bases from V and 3 bases from J, leaving 14 bases between. The CDR3 spans 15 residues.

The chain carries TRBV5-6 and TRBJ2-5, with 8 bases matching TRBD2. Germline CDR1 is SGHDT and CDR2 is YYEEEE. The CDR3 runs to 15 residues. V dropped 0 bases and J dropped 4; count of bases not matched to a gene: 5. CDR3 bases: TGTGCCAGCAGCTTGGCCGGGAGGGGTCGAGAGACCCAGTACTTC. Its translation: CASSLAGRGRETQYF.

This chain joins TRBV10-3 and TRBJ1-4; 8 positions match TRBD1. The CDR3 loop spans 15 amino acids. The V and J ends lost 2 bases and 4 bases, in that order; junction bases with no gene match: 3. Germline assignment: CDR1 ENHRY and CDR2 SYGVKD. The CDR3 protein is CAISELRGRNEKLFF. For the CDR3, the DNA is TGTGCCATCAGTGAGCTCAGGGGGCGTAATGAAAAACTGTTTTTT.

The rearrangement joins TRBV14 to TRBJ1-6, with 10 positions matching TRBD1. CDR1 is SGHDN, CDR2 FVKESK, per germline. This CDR3 region has 15 residues. V gave up 3 bases and J gave up 10 bases; unmatched junction bases: 6. DNA for the CDR3: TGTGCCAGCAGCCATCCTGGACAGGGGGGATCACCCCTCCACTTT. Residues: CASSHPGQGGSPLHF.

The chain links TRBV5-1 to TRBJ2-6; TRBD1 matches at 10 bases. CDR3 length equals 19 residues. CDR1 SGHRS and CDR2 YFSETQ come from the germline V gene. Trimming at V came to 4 bases and at J to 0 bases, leaving 10 bases not matched to a gene. CDR3 nucleotides: TGCGCCAGCAGCACGCACGGACAGGGGGAGCGCTCTGGGGCCAACGTCCTGACTTTC. Residues: CASSTHGQGERSGANVLTF.

This chain joins TRBV4-1 and TRBJ2-7; TRBD1 agrees at 9 bases. Germline CDR1 is MGHRA and CDR2 is YSYEKL. This CDR3 has 14 residues. V dropped 3 bases and J dropped 6; count of bases not matched to a gene: 6. The CDR3 sequence is CASSQGDRVAEQYF. The CDR3 nucleotides are TGCGCCAGCAGCCAGGGGGACAGGGTGGCCGAGCAGTACTTC.

This clone was picked up a small number of times. The same CDR3 can be traced to other DNA sequences in this sample. This rearrangement joins TRBV19 to TRBJ1-6; a possible D gene is TRBD1 (5 bases). The V end was cut by 5 bases, the J end by 7 bases, with 9 bases between. Germline-derived CDR1 and CDR2 are LNHDA and SQIVND (reference sequence). The CDR3 extends over 13 amino acids. CDR3 sequence (DNA): TGTGCCAGTAGTCGACAGCCAAATTCACCCCTCCACTTT. Protein product: CASSRQPNSPLHF.

The chain joins TRBV15 to TRBJ1-5; D call uncertain. CDR1 and CDR2 (germline): LNHNV, YYDKDF (reference sequence). The CDR3 covers 15 residues. Trimming removed 3 bases at V and 7 bases at J, with 16 bases between. CDR3 loop: CATSRTPGIDQPQHF. The CDR3 nucleotides are TGTGCCACCAGCAGGACGCCCGGTATAGACCAGCCCCAGCATTTT.

This chain links TRBV5-4 with TRBJ1-5; no clear D. Germline V CDR1 and CDR2: SGHNT, YYREEE (reference sequence). The CDR3 sequence is 12 residues long. The germline V and J ends were trimmed by 7 bases and 7 bases, with 12 bases remaining between them. CDR3 in DNA: TGTGCCAGCGGACCAGCAGGACAGCCCCAGCATTTT. Protein sequence: CASGPAGQPQHF.

The chain uses TRBV21-1 and TRBJ2-2; TRBD1 was called by the table and not checked on the DNA. TRBV21-1 is a documented pseudogene. The CDR3 loop spans 16 amino acids. CDR3 loop: CASRQCQPGDTGELFF. The CDR3 coding sequence is TGTGCCAGCAGACAGTGCCAGCCAGGGGACACCGGGGAGCTGTTTTTT.

This chain links TRBV9 with TRBJ1-2; D might be TRBD1 (6 bases). Germline lookup yields CDR1 SGDLS and CDR2 YYNGEE. Trimming took off 4 bases at V and 0 bases at J, with 19 bases between the two ends. The CDR3 is made up of 17 amino acids. The CDR3 DNA is TGTGCCAGCAGCTCCCAAAGGATGGACAGCACTAACTATGGCTACACCTTC. Translation gives CASSSQRMDSTNYGYTF.

The CDR3 reads CASSLSGGFGANVLTF. In DNA form, the CDR3 reads TGTGCCAGCAGCTTGAGTGGCGGCTTTGGGGCCAACGTCCTGACTTTC. The chain joins TRBV5-4 to TRBJ2-6; unclear D gene. The CDR3 is 16 residues long. The V gene lost 1 base and the J gene lost 3 bases, with 11 bases spanning the gap. The V gene's germline CDR1 is SGHNT and CDR2 YYREEE (reference sequence).

This chain joins TRBV5-1 and TRBJ2-5; 12 positions agree with TRBD2. Germline values: CDR1 SGHRS, CDR2 YFSETQ. This CDR3 has 15 amino acids. The ends lost 2 bases at V and 2 bases at J; junction bases unmatched: 1. CDR3 nucleotides: TGCGCCAGCAGCTTCGGGACTAGCGGGCAAGAGACCCAGTACTTC. Translating it yields CASSFGTSGQETQYF.

The rearrangement joins TRBV28 to TRBJ2-1; D may be TRBD1 or TRBD2 (5 bases each). CDR3 size: 14 residues. CDR1 is MDHEN and CDR2 is SYDVKM in the germline V gene. Trimming left V 3 bases short and J 16 bases short, with 22 bases between. The CDR3 sequence: CASSFGTVGTGVFF. The DNA for the CDR3 is TGTGCCAGCAGTTTTGGGACCGTGGGCACCGGCGTCTTCTTC.

V usage is TRBV25-1 and J usage is TRBJ2-3, with unresolved D. The CDR3 totals 14 residues. V shed 4 bases and J shed 3 bases, with 11 bases lying between them. The germline gives CDR1 MGHDK, CDR2 SYGVNS. CDR3 in amino acids: CASSAPFGTDTQYF. DNA of the CDR3: TGTGCCAGCAGTGCCCCATTTGGAACAGATACGCAGTATTTT.

This clone was found once. The genes are TRBV5-8 and TRBJ2-7; D is uncertain. The V gene's germline CDR1 is SGHTS and CDR2 YDEGEE. Trimming cost V 0 bases and J 7 bases, with 5 bases left between them. This CDR3 is 11 amino acids long. The CDR3 DNA reads TGTGCCAGCAGCTTGGTTTGGGAGCAGTACTTC. As protein: CASSLVWEQYF.

This clone was detected only once. The chain combines TRBV30 with TRBJ2-7; TRBD2 aligns across 12 bases. The length of the CDR3 is 15 residues. Germline V CDR1 and CDR2: GTSNPN, SVGIG (reference sequence). V lost 5 bases and J lost 4; bases outside the gene matches: 9. The CDR3 here is CAWDNRLAGAYEQYF. For the CDR3, the DNA is TGTGCCTGGGACAACAGACTAGCGGGAGCTTACGAGCAGTACTTC.

The chain employs TRBV7-9 and TRBJ1-2; D is unclear. V lost 7 bases, J lost 8 bases, and 17 bases lay in between. The CDR3 contains 13 residues. CDR1 and CDR2 (germline): SEHNR, FQNEAQ (reference sequence). CDR3 amino acids: CASTSGPAGGYTF. CDR3 DNA: TGTGCCAGCACCTCCGGTCCTGCCGGGGGCTACACCTTC.

The V call is TRBV19, the J call TRBJ1-1, with 10 bases aligning to TRBD1. Germline V CDR1 and CDR2: LNHDA, SQIVND (reference sequence). CDR3 length: 13 amino acids. The junction had 2 bases not matched to a gene; V was cut back by 6 bases and J by 4 bases. The CDR3 is CASSRTGGTEAFF. CDR3 in DNA: TGTGCCAGTAGCCGGACAGGGGGCACTGAAGCTTTCTTT.

The J gene is TRBJ2-7, the V gene TRBV11-3; no reliable D call. The CDR3 spans 12 residues. Germline values: CDR1 SGHNT, CDR2 YENEEA. With 1 base removed from V and 7 bases from J, the gap between germline ends came to 8 bases. As DNA, the CDR3 is TGTGCCAGCAGCTTAGGGACGGCGGAGCAGTACTTC. Amino acid sequence: CASSLGTAEQYF.

This chain links TRBV5-1 with TRBJ1-2; D gene unclear. This CDR3 contains 12 residues. V lost 8 bases and J 1 base, leaving 9 bases between the germline ends. The V gene's germline CDR1 is SGHRS and CDR2 YFSETQ. The CDR3 DNA follows: TGCGCCAGTCGGAGGGATAACTATGGCTACACCTTC. Translation: CASRRDNYGYTF.

The DNA of the CDR3 is TGTGCCAGCTCACCATCGGGGGCGCGGGTTTTCTACGAGCAGTACTTC. This gives the protein CASSPSGARVFYEQYF. The chain uses TRBV18 and TRBJ2-7; tentatively, D is TRBD1 or TRBD2 (6 bases each). This CDR3 has 16 residues. With 2 bases removed from V and 3 bases from J, the gap between germline ends came to 17 bases. Germline values: CDR1 KGHSH, CDR2 LQKENI.

This chain connects TRBV4-2 to TRBJ1-2; TRBD1 matches at 8 bases. CDR3 size: 12 residues. Germline V lookup: CDR1 LGHNA, CDR2 YNFKEQ. V dropped 5 bases and J dropped 6; count of bases not matched to a gene: 2. Here the CDR3 DNA reads TGTGCCAGCAGCAACAGGGGGAATGGCTACACCTTC. Protein: CASSNRGNGYTF.